The present entry profiles one T cell receptor beta chain with its context. The junction had 4 bases not matched to a gene; V was cut back by 2 bases and J by 4 bases. The CDR3 sequence is 15 residues long. Germline V lookup: CDR1 SGHKS, CDR2 YYEKEE (reference sequence). These data come from a study of blood T cell repertoires in COVID-19. About the study: T cells, B-cell-depleted T cells, or PBMCs provided the cDNA or gDNA that served as material.

How the authors handled the data: Reference gene primer amplification in the assay estimated nucleated cell counts. Assay: immunoSEQ multiplex PCR; the TCRdb copy retains only in-frame clones and omits some. The D gene and trimming were derived from the DNA, and the V and J assignments and clone size from that table. Found here are 380,000 or so clones, approximately 86% of them singletons; the top ten hold just over 7%. Sequencing used peripheral blood. The TCR originated in a woman in her sixties or seventies with COVID-19, enrolled during active disease. This chain connects TRBV5-5 to TRBJ2-1; 9 bases are shared with TRBD2. The CDR3 DNA reads TGTGCCAGCAGCTTCGGAGCGGGGGGTTACAATGAGCAGTTCTTC. Translated, it gives CASSFGAGGYNEQFF.